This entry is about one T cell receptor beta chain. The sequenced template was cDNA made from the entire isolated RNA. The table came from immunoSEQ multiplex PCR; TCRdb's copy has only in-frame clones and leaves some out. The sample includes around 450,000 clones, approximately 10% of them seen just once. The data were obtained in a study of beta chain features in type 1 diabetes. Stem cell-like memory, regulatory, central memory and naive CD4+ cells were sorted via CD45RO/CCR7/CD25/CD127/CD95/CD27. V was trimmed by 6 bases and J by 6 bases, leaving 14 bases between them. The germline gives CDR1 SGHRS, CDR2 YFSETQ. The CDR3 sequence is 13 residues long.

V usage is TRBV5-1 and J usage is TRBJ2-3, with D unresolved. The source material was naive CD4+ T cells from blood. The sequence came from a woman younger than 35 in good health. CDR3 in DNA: TGCGCCAGCATCGCCCTATCACACGATACGCAGTATTTT. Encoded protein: CASIALSHDTQYF.